This passage covers 20 T cell receptor beta chains from one sample sequenced in a study of cytomegalovirus exposure and HLA in healthy donors. The PCR employed 60 Vbeta primers together with 13 Jbeta primers. Method: immunoSEQ multiplex PCR; TCRdb's copy keeps in-frame clones and lacks some. This sample carries around 110,000 clones, about 81% of them seen once, and the ten largest clones take about 2.5%. Sequenced material: PBMCs. These receptor sequences come from a man under 40 in good health and CMV-seropositive.

The chain has TRBV6-5 and TRBJ2-2, with 8 bases matching TRBD1. The ends lost 5 bases at V and 4 bases at J; junction bases unmatched: 3. This CDR3 region has 14 residues. Germline V CDR1 and CDR2: MNHEY, SVGAGI. The CDR3 DNA reads as TGTGCCAGCAGTCCAGGGGGCACCACCGGGGAGCTGTTTTTT. Its translation: CASSPGGTTGELFF.

The J gene is TRBJ1-4, the V gene TRBV4-1; TRBD1 matches 10 bases. The germline CDR1 and CDR2 sequences are MGHRA and YSYEKL. V lost 2 bases and J lost 7; bases outside the gene matches: 10. There are 17 residues in the CDR3. In DNA, the CDR3 is TGCGCCAGCAGCCAAACCCGGGACAGGGGCATAGGTGAAAAACTGTTTTTT. Its protein is CASSQTRDRGIGEKLFF.

V usage is TRBV10-1 and J usage is TRBJ2-5; a weak D match, TRBD1 (5 bases). Deletions cut 0 bases from V and 1 base from J, with 9 bases between. The CDR3 is 15 amino acids. Germline V lookup: CDR1 WNHNN, CDR2 SYGVQD (reference sequence). The CDR3 is CASSESRQLQETQYF. The DNA for the CDR3 is TGCGCCAGCAGTGAGTCGAGACAGCTCCAAGAGACCCAGTACTTC.

In regard to this clone: Other DNA sequences in this specimen translate into the identical CDR3. V gene TRBV30 combines with J gene TRBJ1-3, with D possibly matching TRBD1 (5 bases). From germline, CDR1 is GTSNPN and CDR2 SVGIG (reference sequence). The CDR3 consists of 15 residues. The V end lost 1 base, the J end lost 0 bases, and 10 bases lay between the germline ends. Here the CDR3 reads CAWSGQLSSGNTIYF. CDR3 sequence (DNA): TGTGCCTGGAGTGGACAGTTAAGCTCTGGAAACACCATATATTTT.

The chain recombines TRBV19 with TRBJ2-6; D is unclear. Trimming removed 5 bases from V and 4 bases from J, with 15 bases in between. The germline CDR1 and CDR2 sequences are LNHDA and SQIVND (reference sequence). This CDR3 has 16 amino acids. CDR3 in amino acids: CASSSPSLRGANVLTF. Here the CDR3 DNA reads TGTGCCAGTAGTTCCCCGTCTCTACGGGGGGCCAACGTCCTGACTTTC.

The CDR3 sequence is CASSSLVRYEQYF. In DNA, the CDR3 is TGTGCCAGCAGCTCCCTAGTTCGCTACGAGCAGTACTTC. V and J are TRBV5-8 and TRBJ2-7; D not certain. V gave up 3 bases and J gave up 3 bases, with 10 bases separating them. There are 13 residues in the CDR3. The germline gives CDR1 SGHTS, CDR2 YDEGEE.

The chain links TRBV29-1 to TRBJ1-4; no firm D call. Trimming pared 4 bases from V and 8 bases from J, leaving 20 bases between. This CDR3 comprises 15 residues. CDR1 is SQVTM, CDR2 ANQGSEA, per germline. The CDR3 DNA sequence: TGCAGCGTTGCAACTTTGGGTCTAAGGGAGGAAAAACTGTTTTTT. It yields the protein CSVATLGLREEKLFF. Full variable domain (missing parts from reference TRBV29-1 and TRBJ1-4): SAVISQKPSRDICQRGTSLTIQCQVDSQVTMMFWYRQQPGQSLTLIATANQGSEATYESGFVIDKFPISRPNLTFSTLTVSNMSPEDSSIYLCSVATLGLREEKLFFGSGTQLSVL.

The CDR3 protein is CASEAGMNTEAFF. The CDR3, as DNA: TGTGCCAGCGAAGCAGGCATGAACACTGAAGCTTTCTTT. The rearrangement links TRBV9 to TRBJ1-1; D remains ambiguous. The V end was cut by 7 bases, the J end by 0 bases, with 10 bases between. The CDR3 length is 13 residues. Germline-derived CDR1 and CDR2 are SGDLS and YYNGEE.

V usage is TRBV9 and J usage is TRBJ2-2; tentatively, D is TRBD1 (6 bases). This CDR3 has 14 residues. V lost 3 bases to trimming and J lost 9 bases, with 15 bases between them. CDR1 SGDLS and CDR2 YYNGEE come from the germline V gene. CDR3 coding DNA: TGTGCCAGCAGCGCTTACAGGGACCCCAGGGAGCTGTTTTTT. Its translation: CASSAYRDPRELFF.

This clone is medium-sized (0.01 to 0.1%) within its sample. DNA for the CDR3: TGTGCCAGCAGTCCTCGGAGTGGTGAAACAGATACGCAGTATTTT. Its translation is CASSPRSGETDTQYF. The chain carries TRBV6-4 and TRBJ2-3, with D uncertain. V gave up 5 bases and J gave up 3 bases, with 15 bases separating them. Germline lookup yields CDR1 MRHNA and CDR2 SNTAGT. This CDR3 contains 15 residues.

This chain joins TRBV5-5 and TRBJ2-7, with 8 nucleotides matching TRBD2. This CDR3 spans 16 amino acids. In germline, CDR1 is SGHKS, CDR2 YYEKEE (reference sequence). V was clipped by 5 bases and J by 5 bases; unmatched bases: 15. CDR3 sequence reads: CASRVVGGAASDEQYF. Here the CDR3 DNA reads TGTGCCAGCAGAGTAGTCGGGGGGGCCGCCTCGGACGAGCAGTACTTC.

V usage is TRBV2 and J usage is TRBJ2-5; 9 positions agree with TRBD2. The DNA end favors TRBJ2-7, so the J call may be wrong. CDR3 length: 13 residues. Germline assignment: CDR1 SNHLY and CDR2 FYNNEI. CDR3 nucleotide sequence: TGTGCCAGCAGTGGCGAGCGGGGGGACGAGCAGTACTTC. Residues: CASSGERGDEQYF.

The count of this clone is one. In the same sample, other DNA sequences code for this CDR3. The rearrangement links TRBV9 to TRBJ2-7; TRBD1 matches 7 bases. The CDR3 extends over 13 amino acids. Germline CDR1 reads SGDLS; CDR2 reads YYNGEE. The V gene end was trimmed by 4 bases and the J gene end by 6 bases; junction bases not matched to a gene: 7. In DNA form, the CDR3 reads TGTGCCAGCAGCCGCGACAGGGTTGGCGAGCAGTACTTC. Translation: CASSRDRVGEQYF.

This clone showed up just once. The chain has TRBV25-1 and TRBJ1-6, with 7 nucleotides matching TRBD1. The CDR3 runs to 18 residues. Germline V gives CDR1 MGHDK, CDR2 SYGVNS. J lost 2 bases, V lost 3 bases, and 10 bases had no gene match. The CDR3 coding sequence is TGTGCCAGCAGTGAGGGGGACAGTAGGGGAACCTATAATTCACCCCTCCACTTT. Protein: CASSEGDSRGTYNSPLHF.

The rearrangement links TRBV27 to TRBJ2-7, with TRBD1 as a possible D gene (7 bases). The V gene lost 3 bases and the J gene lost 1 base, with 25 bases spanning the gap. The CDR3 loop spans 19 amino acids. Per germline, CDR1 MNHEY and CDR2 SMNVEV (reference sequence). The CDR3 loop reads CASSFNDREVGGRSYEQYF. CDR3 in DNA: TGTGCCAGCAGTTTCAACGACAGGGAGGTGGGGGGAAGGTCCTACGAGCAGTACTTC.

This chain joins TRBV4-2 and TRBJ2-5; the match to TRBD2 covers 9 bases. With 4 bases clipped from V and 4 bases from J, the junction kept 13 bases outside the gene matches. The CDR3 is 17 residues long. Germline V gene data show CDR1 as LGHNA and CDR2 as YNFKEQ. The DNA for the CDR3 is TGTGCCAGCAGCCTGGAGGGCGGGGGGGGAAGACGAGAGACCCAGTACTTC. As protein: CASSLEGGGGRRETQYF.

In this sample, this clone turned up a few times. V is TRBV7-9 and J is TRBJ1-2; no clear D. V lost 0 bases and J lost 4, with 6 bases in between. Germline CDR1 is SEHNR and CDR2 is FQNEAQ (reference sequence). The CDR3 loop spans 13 amino acids. CDR3 sequence (DNA): TGTGCCAGCAGCTTAGCAGCGGGCTATGGCTACACCTTC. This encodes CASSLAAGYGYTF.

The rearrangement uses TRBV2 and TRBJ2-3, with TRBD2 as a possible D gene (6 bases). Trimming cost V 5 bases and J 5 bases, with 14 bases left between them. The germline CDR1 and CDR2 sequences are SNHLY and FYNNEI. CDR3 length: 14 amino acids. The DNA for the CDR3 is TGTGCCAGCAGTACCACCGGGAGAGAAGATACGCAGTATTTT. Translation: CASSTTGREDTQYF.

The V call is TRBV10-1, the J call TRBJ2-4, with unresolved D. V was shortened by 0 bases and J by 5 bases, with 8 bases between the two germline ends. The CDR3 is 14 residues long. In germline, CDR1 is WNHNN, CDR2 SYGVQD (reference sequence). DNA of the CDR3: TGCGCCAGCAGTGAGTCGCAAAGAGAAAACATTCAGTACTTC. Encoded protein: CASSESQRENIQYF.

V usage is TRBV6-1 and J usage is TRBJ1-3, with D maybe TRBD1 (5 bases). Trimming left V 6 bases short and J 4 bases short, with 13 bases between. CDR3 length: 14 residues. The germline CDR1 and CDR2 sequences are MNHNS and SASEGT. This CDR3 reads CASRLGRSGNTIYF. The CDR3, as DNA: TGTGCCAGCAGATTGGGGCGGTCGGGAAACACCATATATTTT.